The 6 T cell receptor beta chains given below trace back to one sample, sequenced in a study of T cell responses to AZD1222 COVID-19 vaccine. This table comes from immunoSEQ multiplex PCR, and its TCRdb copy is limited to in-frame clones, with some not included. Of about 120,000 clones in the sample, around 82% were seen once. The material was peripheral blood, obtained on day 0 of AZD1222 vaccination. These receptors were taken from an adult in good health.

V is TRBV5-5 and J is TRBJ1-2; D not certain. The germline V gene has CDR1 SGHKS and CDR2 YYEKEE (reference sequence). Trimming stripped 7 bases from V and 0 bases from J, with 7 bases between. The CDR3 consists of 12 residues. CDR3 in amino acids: CASQEPNYGYTF. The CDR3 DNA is TGTGCCAGCCAGGAGCCTAACTATGGCTACACCTTC.

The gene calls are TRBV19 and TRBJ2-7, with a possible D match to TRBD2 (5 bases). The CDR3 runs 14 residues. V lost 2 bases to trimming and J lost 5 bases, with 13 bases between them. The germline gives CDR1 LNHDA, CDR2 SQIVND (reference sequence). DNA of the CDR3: TGTGCCAGTAGTATACGGGGAGCTATCCACGAGCAGTACTTC. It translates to CASSIRGAIHEQYF.

In nucleotides, the CDR3 is TGTGCCAGCAGCGGCCAGGGACGGGTAGTTGACGAGCAGTACTTC. The encoded protein is CASSGQGRVVDEQYF. J is TRBJ2-7 and V is TRBV7-8; TRBD1 or TRBD2 may be the D gene (5 bases each). The germline V gene has CDR1 SGHVS and CDR2 FQNEAQ. The CDR3 consists of 15 residues. V was clipped by 5 bases and J by 5 bases, with 19 bases between them.

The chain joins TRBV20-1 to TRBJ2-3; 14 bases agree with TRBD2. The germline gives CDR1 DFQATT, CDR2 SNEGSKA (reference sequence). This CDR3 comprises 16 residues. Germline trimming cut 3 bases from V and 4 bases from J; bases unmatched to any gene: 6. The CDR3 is CSASGLAGGRADTQYF. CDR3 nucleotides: TGCAGTGCTAGTGGACTAGCGGGGGGCCGTGCAGATACGCAGTATTTT.

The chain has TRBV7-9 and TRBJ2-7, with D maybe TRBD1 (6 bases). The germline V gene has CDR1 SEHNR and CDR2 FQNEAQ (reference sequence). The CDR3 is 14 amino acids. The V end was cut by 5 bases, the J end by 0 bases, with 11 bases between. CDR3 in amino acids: CASSPGTLSYEQYF. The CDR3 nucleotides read TGTGCCAGCAGCCCCGGGACACTCTCCTACGAGCAGTACTTC.

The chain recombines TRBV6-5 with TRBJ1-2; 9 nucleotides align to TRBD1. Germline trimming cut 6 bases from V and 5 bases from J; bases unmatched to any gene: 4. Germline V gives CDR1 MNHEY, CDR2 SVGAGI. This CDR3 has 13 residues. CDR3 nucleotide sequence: TGTGCCAGCAGCCTACAGGGGGCATATGGCTACACCTTC. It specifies CASSLQGAYGYTF.